This T cell receptor beta chain came from a study of T cell repertoires in cytomegalovirus infection. About the study: TCR beta signatures that were public indicated CMV infection and matching HLA type.

This clonotype was picked up a small number of times. Its antigen is not identified. Via MiXCR, TCRdb re-called the reads, giving one row per CDR3 protein. The sample includes 45,000 to 65,000 distinct CDR3 sequences, about 20% of them seen just once. Germline assignment: CDR1 SGHVS and CDR2 FNYEAQ. The CDR3 spans 13 residues. V was cut by 4 bases and J by 4 bases, with 9 bases left in between. The receptor was isolated from a human donor in good health (CMV status not recorded). Some clones in this sample may be carry-over from other donors' samples. The chain carries TRBV7-6 and TRBJ2-3; D is ambiguous. Specimen: CD8+ T cells from cultured PBMCs, collected from culture after CMV antigen stimulation. The CDR3 DNA is TGTGCCAGCAGCTCGCGCTTAGCAGATACGCAGTATTTT. It translates to CASSSRLADTQYF. The complete variable domain, with remaining parts taken from reference TRBV7-6 and TRBJ2-3, reads GAGVSQSPRYKVTKRGQDVALRCDPISGHVSLYWYRQALGQGPEFLTYFNYEAQQDKSGLPNDRFSAERPEGSISTLTIQRTEQRDSAMYRCASSSRLADTQYFGPGTRLTVL.